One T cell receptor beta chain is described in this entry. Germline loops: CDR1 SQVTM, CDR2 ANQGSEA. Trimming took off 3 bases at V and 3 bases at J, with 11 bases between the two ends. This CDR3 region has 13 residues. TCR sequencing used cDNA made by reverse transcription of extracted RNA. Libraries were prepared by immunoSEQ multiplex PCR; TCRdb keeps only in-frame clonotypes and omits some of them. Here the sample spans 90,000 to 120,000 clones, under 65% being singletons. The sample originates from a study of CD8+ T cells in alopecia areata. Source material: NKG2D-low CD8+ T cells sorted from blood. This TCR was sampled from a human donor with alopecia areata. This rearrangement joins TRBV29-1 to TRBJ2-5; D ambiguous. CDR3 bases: TGCAGCGTTGATGGGCGCCCTGAAGAGACCCAGTACTTC. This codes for CSVDGRPEETQYF.